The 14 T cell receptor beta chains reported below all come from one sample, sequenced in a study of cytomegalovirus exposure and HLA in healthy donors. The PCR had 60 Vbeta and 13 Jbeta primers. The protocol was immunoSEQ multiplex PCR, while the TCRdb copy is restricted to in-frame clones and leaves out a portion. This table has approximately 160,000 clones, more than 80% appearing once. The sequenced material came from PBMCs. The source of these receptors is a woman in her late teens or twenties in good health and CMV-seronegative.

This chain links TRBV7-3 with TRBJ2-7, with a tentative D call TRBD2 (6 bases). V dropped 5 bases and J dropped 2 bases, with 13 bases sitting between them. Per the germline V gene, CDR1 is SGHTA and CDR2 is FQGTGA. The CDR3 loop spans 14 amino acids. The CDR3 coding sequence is TGTGCCAGCAGCCTAGGGCCGGGGGCCTACGAGCAGTACTTC. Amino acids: CASSLGPGAYEQYF.

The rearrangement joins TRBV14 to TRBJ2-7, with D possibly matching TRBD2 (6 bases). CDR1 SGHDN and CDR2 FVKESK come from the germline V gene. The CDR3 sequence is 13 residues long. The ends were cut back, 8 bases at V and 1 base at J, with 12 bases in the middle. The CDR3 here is CASGTSSSYEQYF. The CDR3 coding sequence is TGTGCCAGCGGCACTAGCTCGTCCTACGAGCAGTACTTC.

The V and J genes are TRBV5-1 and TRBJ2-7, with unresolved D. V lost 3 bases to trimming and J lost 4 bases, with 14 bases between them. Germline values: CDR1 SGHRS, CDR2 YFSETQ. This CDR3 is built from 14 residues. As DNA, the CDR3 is TGCGCCAGCAGCTCGACCGGGTCGAGATACGAGCAGTACTTC. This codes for CASSSTGSRYEQYF.

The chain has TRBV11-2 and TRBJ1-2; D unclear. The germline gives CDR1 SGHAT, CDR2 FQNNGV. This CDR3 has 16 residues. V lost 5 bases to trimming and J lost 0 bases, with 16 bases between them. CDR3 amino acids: CASSPLPQIANYGYTF. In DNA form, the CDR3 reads TGTGCCAGCAGCCCCTTACCGCAGATTGCTAACTATGGCTACACCTTC.

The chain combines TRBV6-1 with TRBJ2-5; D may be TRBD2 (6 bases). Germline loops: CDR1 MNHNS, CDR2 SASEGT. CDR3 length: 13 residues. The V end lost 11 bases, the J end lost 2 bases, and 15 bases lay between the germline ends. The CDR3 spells CAAGLKVQETQYF. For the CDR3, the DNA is TGTGCCGCGGGGTTGAAGGTACAAGAGACCCAGTACTTC.

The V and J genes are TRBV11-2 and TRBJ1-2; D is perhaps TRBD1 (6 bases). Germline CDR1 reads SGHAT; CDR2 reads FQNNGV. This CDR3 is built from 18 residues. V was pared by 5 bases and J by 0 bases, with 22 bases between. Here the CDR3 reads CASSRYSPRWGPNYGYTF. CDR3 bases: TGTGCCAGCAGCCGTTATTCCCCCCGGTGGGGGCCTAACTATGGCTACACCTTC.

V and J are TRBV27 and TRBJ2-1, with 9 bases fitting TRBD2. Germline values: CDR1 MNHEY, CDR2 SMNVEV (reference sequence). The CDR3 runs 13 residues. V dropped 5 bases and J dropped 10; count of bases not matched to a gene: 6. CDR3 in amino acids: CASSGGAGGEQFF. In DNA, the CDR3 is TGTGCCAGCAGTGGGGGGGCGGGGGGGGAGCAGTTCTTC.

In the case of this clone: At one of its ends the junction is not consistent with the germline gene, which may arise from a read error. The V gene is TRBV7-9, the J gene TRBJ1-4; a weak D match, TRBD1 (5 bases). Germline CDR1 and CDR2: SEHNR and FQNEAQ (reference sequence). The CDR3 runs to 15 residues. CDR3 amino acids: CSSSPMTEINEKLFF. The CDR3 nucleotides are TGTTCCAGCAGCCCGATGACAGAAATTAATGAAAAACTGTTTTTT.

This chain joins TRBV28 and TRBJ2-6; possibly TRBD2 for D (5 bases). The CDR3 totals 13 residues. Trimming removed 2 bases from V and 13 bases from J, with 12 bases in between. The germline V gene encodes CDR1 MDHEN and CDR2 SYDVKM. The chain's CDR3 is CASSLAGVGVLTF. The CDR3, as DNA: TGTGCCAGCAGTTTAGCCGGGGTGGGAGTCCTGACTTTC.

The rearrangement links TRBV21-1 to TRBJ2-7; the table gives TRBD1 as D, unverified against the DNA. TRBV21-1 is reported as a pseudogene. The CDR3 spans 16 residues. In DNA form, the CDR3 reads TGTGCCAGCAGCAAAGTGGGCGTGGACACCCCCTACGAGCAGTACTTC. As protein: CASSKVGVDTPYEQYF.

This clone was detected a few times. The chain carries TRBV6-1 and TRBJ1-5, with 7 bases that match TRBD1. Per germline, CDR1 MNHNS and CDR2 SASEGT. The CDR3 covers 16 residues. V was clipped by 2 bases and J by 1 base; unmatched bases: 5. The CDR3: CASSENWDSSNQPQHF. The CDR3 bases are TGTGCCAGCAGTGAAAATTGGGACAGCAGCAATCAGCCCCAGCATTTT.

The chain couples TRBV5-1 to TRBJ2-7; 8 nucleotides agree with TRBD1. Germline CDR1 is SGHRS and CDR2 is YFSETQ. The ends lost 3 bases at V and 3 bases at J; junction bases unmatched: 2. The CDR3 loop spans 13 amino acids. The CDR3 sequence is CASSYGTGYEQYF. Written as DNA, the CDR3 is TGCGCCAGCAGCTACGGGACAGGCTACGAGCAGTACTTC.

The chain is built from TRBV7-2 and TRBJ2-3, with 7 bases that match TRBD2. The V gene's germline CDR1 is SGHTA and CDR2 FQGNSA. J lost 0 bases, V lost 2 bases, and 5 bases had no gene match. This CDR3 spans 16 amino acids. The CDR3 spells CASSLKGTTSTDTQYF. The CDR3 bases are TGTGCCAGCAGCTTAAAGGGGACTACTAGCACAGATACGCAGTATTTT.

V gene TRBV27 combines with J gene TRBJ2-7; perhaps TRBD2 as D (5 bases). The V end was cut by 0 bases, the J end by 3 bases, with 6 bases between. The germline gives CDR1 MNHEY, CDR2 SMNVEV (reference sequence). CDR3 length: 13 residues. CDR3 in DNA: TGTGCCAGCAGTTTATCTACTAGCTACGAGCAGTACTTC. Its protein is CASSLSTSYEQYF.